These T cell receptor beta chains were read from a single sample in a study of beta chain bispecific antibodies for T cell cancers. Each CDR3 protein is one row after TCRdb ran MiXCR on the 5' RACE reads. The sample shows about 17,000 distinct CDR3 sequences, about 2.2% of them seen only once. These TCRs' antigens remain unknown. Sequences were obtained from healthy donor T cells cultured with leukemia cells. All receptors derive from a human donor in good health. Some clones in this sample may be carry-over from other donors' samples. The CDR3 runs from the conserved cysteine through the conserved F or W. Each record gives: CDR3 protein, CDR3 DNA, J gene, D gene, V gene, clone size, CDR3 length. D genes are given only for firm matches. Each size is once, few, many or a size class.

cdr3_aa: CASSESYEQYF; cdr3_nt: TGCGCCAGCAGTGAGTCCTACGAGCAGTACTTC; j_call: TRBJ2-7; d_call: NA; v_call: TRBV10-2; clone_size: many; cdr3_length: 11
cdr3_aa: CASSASWTSGGSPATQYF; cdr3_nt: TGTGCCAGCAGCGCCAGTTGGACTAGCGGGGGGTCCCCGGCTACGCAGTATTTT; j_call: TRBJ2-3; d_call: TRBD2; v_call: TRBV6-2/TRBV6-3; clone_size: many; cdr3_length: 18
cdr3_aa: CASRTSGGEPYNEQFF; cdr3_nt: TGTGCCAGCCGGACTAGCGGGGGGGAACCCTACAATGAGCAGTTCTTC; j_call: TRBJ2-1; d_call: TRBD2; v_call: TRBV7-9; clone_size: many; cdr3_length: 16
cdr3_aa: CSAEGTESYEQYF; cdr3_nt: TGCAGCGCAGAAGGGACAGAGAGTTACGAGCAGTACTTC; j_call: TRBJ2-7; d_call: TRBD1; v_call: TRBV29-1; clone_size: many; cdr3_length: 13
cdr3_aa: CASSLQAAASYEQYF; cdr3_nt: TGCGCCAGCAGCTTGCAGGCGGCCGCCTCCTACGAGCAGTACTTC; j_call: TRBJ2-7; d_call: NA; v_call: TRBV5-1; clone_size: few; cdr3_length: 15
cdr3_aa: CASSSHLSSYNEQFF; cdr3_nt: TGTGCCAGCAGCTCACATTTGAGCTCCTACAATGAGCAGTTCTTC; j_call: TRBJ2-1; d_call: NA; v_call: TRBV7-6; clone_size: many; cdr3_length: 15
cdr3_aa: CSVGVVAGVETQYF; cdr3_nt: TGCAGTGTGGGGGTGGTAGCGGGGGTAGAGACCCAGTACTTC; j_call: TRBJ2-5; d_call: TRBD2; v_call: TRBV20-1; clone_size: many; cdr3_length: 14
cdr3_aa: CASSFEGPSYEQYF; cdr3_nt: TGCGCCAGCAGCTTCGAGGGGCCCTCCTACGAGCAGTACTTC; j_call: TRBJ2-7; d_call: NA; v_call: TRBV5-1; clone_size: many; cdr3_length: 14
cdr3_aa: CASSLGYGPYEQYF; cdr3_nt: TGTGCCAGCAGTTTAGGGTACGGCCCTTACGAGCAGTACTTC; j_call: TRBJ2-7; d_call: NA; v_call: TRBV28; clone_size: many; cdr3_length: 14
cdr3_aa: CASSHSTGSSYNSPLHF; cdr3_nt: TGTGCCAGCAGTCACTCGACAGGGAGCTCCTATAATTCACCCCTCCACTTT; j_call: TRBJ1-6; d_call: TRBD1; v_call: TRBV6-5; clone_size: many; cdr3_length: 17
cdr3_aa: CASSLGEGVGAFF; cdr3_nt: TGCGCCAGCAGCCTAGGGGAGGGCGTGGGAGCTTTCTTT; j_call: TRBJ1-1; d_call: NA; v_call: TRBV4-1; clone_size: many; cdr3_length: 13
cdr3_aa: CASRLGDTEAFF; cdr3_nt: TGCGCCAGCCGCCTCGGGGACACTGAAGCTTTCTTT; j_call: TRBJ1-1; d_call: NA; v_call: TRBV5-1; clone_size: many; cdr3_length: 12
cdr3_aa: CAWSDGTSTDTQYF; cdr3_nt: TGTGCCTGGAGTGACGGGACTAGCACAGATACGCAGTATTTT; j_call: TRBJ2-3; d_call: NA; v_call: TRBV30; clone_size: many; cdr3_length: 14
cdr3_aa: CASSLGMGVPGELFF; cdr3_nt: TGTGCCAGCAGCTTAGGGATGGGGGTTCCCGGGGAGCTGTTTTTT; j_call: TRBJ2-2; d_call: NA; v_call: TRBV7-8; clone_size: many; cdr3_length: 15
cdr3_aa: CASSQDGKGGANVLTF; cdr3_nt: TGTGCCAGCAGCCAAGATGGGAAGGGTGGGGCCAACGTCCTGACTTTC; j_call: TRBJ2-6; d_call: NA; v_call: TRBV3-1; clone_size: many; cdr3_length: 16